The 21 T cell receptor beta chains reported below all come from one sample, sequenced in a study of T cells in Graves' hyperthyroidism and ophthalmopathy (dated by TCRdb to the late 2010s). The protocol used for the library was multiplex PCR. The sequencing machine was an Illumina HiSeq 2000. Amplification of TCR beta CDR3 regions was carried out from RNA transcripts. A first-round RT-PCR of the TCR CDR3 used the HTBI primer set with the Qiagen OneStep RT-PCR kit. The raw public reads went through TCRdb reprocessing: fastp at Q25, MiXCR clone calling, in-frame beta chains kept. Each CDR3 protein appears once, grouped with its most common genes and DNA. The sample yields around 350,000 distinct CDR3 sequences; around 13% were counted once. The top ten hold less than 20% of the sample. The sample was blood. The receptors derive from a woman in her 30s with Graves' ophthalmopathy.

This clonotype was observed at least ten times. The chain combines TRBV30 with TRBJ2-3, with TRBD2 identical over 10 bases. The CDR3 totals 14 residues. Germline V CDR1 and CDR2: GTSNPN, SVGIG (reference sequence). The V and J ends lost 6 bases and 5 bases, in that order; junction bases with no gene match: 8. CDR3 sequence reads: CACSIAGGRDTQYF. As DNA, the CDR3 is TGTGCCTGCAGCATAGCGGGGGGTCGAGATACGCAGTATTTT.

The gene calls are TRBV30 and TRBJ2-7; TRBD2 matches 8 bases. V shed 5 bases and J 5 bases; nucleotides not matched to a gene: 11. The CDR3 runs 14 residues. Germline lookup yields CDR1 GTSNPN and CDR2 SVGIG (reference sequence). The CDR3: CAWGLGGAPDEQYF. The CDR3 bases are TGTGCCTGGGGTCTCGGGGGGGCGCCTGACGAGCAGTACTTC.

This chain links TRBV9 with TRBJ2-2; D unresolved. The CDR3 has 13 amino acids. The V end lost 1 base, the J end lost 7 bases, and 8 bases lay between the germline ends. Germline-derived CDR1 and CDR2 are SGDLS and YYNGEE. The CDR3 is CASSVRPGGELFF. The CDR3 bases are TGTGCCAGCAGCGTACGACCGGGCGGGGAGCTGTTTTTT.

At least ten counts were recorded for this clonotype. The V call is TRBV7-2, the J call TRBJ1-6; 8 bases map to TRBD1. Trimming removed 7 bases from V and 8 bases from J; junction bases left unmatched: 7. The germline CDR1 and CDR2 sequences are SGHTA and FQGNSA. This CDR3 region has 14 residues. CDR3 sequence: CASISDRGYSPLHF. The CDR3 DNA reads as TGTGCCAGCATCTCTGACAGGGGATATTCACCCCTCCACTTT. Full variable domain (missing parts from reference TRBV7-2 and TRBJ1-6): GAGVSQSPSNKVTEKGKDVELRCDPISGHTALYWYRQSLGQGLEFLIYFQGNSAPDKSGLPSDRFSAERTGGSVSTLTIQRTQQEDSAVYLCASISDRGYSPLHFGNGTRLTVT.

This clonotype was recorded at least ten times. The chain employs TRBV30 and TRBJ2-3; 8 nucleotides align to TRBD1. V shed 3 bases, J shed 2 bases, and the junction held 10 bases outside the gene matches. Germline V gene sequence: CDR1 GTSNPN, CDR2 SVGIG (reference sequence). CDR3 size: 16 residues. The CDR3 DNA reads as TGTGCCTGGAGGACCGCAGGGGGCGCGATCACAGATACGCAGTATTTT. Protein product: CAWRTAGGAITDTQYF. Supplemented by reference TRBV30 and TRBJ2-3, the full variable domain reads SQTIHQWPATLVQPVGSPLSLECTVEGTSNPNLYWYRQAAGRGLQLLFYSVGIGQISSEVPQNLSASRPQDRQFILSSKKLLLSDSGFYLCAWRTAGGAITDTQYFGPGTRLTVL.

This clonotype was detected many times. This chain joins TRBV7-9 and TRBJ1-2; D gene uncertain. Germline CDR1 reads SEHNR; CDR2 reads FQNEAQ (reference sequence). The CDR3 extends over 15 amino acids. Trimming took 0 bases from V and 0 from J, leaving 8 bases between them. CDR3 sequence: CASSLASTANYGYTF. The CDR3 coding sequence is TGTGCCAGCAGCTTAGCATCTACCGCTAACTATGGCTACACCTTC.

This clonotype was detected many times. The CDR3 spells CASSLAPLAGGTDTQYF. DNA of the CDR3: TGTGCCAGCAGCTTGGCCCCCCTAGCGGGGGGCACAGATACGCAGTATTTT. The V call is TRBV5-8, the J call TRBJ2-3; 10 nucleotides match TRBD2. Germline V lookup: CDR1 SGHTS, CDR2 YDEGEE. The CDR3 spans 17 residues. Trimming removed 0 bases from V and 1 base from J; junction bases left unmatched: 5.

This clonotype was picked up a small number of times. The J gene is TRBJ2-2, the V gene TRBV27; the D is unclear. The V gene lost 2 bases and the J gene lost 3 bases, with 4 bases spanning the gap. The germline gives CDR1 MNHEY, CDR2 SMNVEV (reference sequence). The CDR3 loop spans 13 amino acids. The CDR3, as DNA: TGTGCCAGCAGTTTAGTTGACACCGGGGAGCTGTTTTTT. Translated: CASSLVDTGELFF.

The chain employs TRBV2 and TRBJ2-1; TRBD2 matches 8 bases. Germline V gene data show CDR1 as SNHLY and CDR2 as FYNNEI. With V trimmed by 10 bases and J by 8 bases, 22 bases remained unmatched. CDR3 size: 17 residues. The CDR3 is CATLGRLAGVSSYEQFF. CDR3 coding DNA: TGTGCCACCCTCGGTCGGCTAGCGGGCGTGAGCTCCTATGAGCAGTTCTTC. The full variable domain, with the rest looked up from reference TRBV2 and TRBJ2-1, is EPEVTQTPSHQVTQMGQEVILRCVPISNHLYFYWYRQILGQKVEFLVSFYNNEISEKSEIFDDQFSVERPDGSNFTLKIRSTKLEDSAMYFCATLGRLAGVSSYEQFFGPGTRLTVL.

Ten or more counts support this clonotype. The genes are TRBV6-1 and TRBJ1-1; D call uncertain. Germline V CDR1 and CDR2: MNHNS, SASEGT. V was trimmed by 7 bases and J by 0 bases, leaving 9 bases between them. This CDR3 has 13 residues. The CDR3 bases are TGTGCCAGCACAGCAGCCCTGAACACTGAAGCTTTCTTT. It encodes CASTAALNTEAFF.

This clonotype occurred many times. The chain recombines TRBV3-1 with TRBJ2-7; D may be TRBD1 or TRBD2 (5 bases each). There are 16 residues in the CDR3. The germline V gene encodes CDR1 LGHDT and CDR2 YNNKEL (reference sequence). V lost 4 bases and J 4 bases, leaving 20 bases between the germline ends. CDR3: CASSLSMGPPVYEQYF. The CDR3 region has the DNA TGTGCCAGCAGCCTATCTATGGGACCGCCGGTATACGAGCAGTACTTC.

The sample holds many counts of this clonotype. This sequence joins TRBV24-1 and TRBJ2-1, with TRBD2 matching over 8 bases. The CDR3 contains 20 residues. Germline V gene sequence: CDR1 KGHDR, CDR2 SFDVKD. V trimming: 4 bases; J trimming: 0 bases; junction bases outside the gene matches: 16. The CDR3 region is CATSDPTEGGGISSYNEQFF. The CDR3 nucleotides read TGTGCCACCAGTGACCCCACGGAGGGCGGGGGGATAAGCTCCTACAATGAGCAGTTCTTC.

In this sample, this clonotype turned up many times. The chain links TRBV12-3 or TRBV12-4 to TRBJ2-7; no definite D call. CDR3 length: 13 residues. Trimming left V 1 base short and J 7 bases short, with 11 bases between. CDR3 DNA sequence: TGTGCCAGCAGTTTAGGGACCGTGGGTGAGCAGTACTTC. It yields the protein CASSLGTVGEQYF.

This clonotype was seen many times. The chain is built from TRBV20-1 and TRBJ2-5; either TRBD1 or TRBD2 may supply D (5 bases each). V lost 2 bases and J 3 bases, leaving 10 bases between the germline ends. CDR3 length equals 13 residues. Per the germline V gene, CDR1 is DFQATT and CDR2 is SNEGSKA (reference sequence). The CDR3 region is CSARPGTKETQYF. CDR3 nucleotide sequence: TGCAGTGCTAGACCAGGGACCAAAGAGACCCAGTACTTC.

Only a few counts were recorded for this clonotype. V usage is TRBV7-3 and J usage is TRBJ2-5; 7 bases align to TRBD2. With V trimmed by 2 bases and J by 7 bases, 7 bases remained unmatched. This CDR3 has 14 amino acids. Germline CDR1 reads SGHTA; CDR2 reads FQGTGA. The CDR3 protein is CASSLSGGGGTQYF. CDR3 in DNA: TGTGCCAGCAGCTTATCGGGGGGAGGCGGGACCCAGTACTTC.

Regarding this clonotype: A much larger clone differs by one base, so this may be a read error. The CDR3 here is CATRRDQLGETQYF. For the CDR3, the DNA is TGTGCCACCAGAAGGGACCAGTTGGGGGAGACCCAGTACTTC. The V gene is TRBV27, the J gene TRBJ2-5; either TRBD1 or TRBD2 may supply D (5 bases each). Trimming took off 10 bases at V and 5 bases at J, with 20 bases between the two ends. From germline, CDR1 is MNHEY and CDR2 SMNVEV (reference sequence). The CDR3 extends over 14 amino acids.

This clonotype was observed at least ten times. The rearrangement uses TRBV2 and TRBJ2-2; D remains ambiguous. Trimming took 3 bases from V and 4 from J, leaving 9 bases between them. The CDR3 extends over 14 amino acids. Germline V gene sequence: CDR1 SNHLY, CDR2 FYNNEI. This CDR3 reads CASSDWGPTGELFF. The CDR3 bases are TGTGCCAGCAGTGATTGGGGTCCCACCGGGGAGCTGTTTTTT.

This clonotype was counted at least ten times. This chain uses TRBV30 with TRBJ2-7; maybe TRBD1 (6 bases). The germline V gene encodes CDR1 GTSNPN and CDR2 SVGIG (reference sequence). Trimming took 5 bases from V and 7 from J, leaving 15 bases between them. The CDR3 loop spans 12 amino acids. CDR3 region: CAWGRGSGEQYF. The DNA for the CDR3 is TGTGCCTGGGGTAGGGGGTCGGGAGAGCAGTACTTC.

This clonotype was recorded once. The CDR3 protein is CASSLGLAGGQGTQYF. The CDR3 nucleotides are TGTGCCAGCAGCTTAGGTCTAGCGGGGGGGCAGGGGACCCAGTACTTC. The V gene is TRBV7-2, the J gene TRBJ2-5; TRBD2 matches 12 bases. The CDR3 runs to 16 residues. Germline V CDR1 and CDR2: SGHTA, FQGNSA. The junction had 7 bases not matched to a gene; V was cut back by 1 base and J by 7 bases.

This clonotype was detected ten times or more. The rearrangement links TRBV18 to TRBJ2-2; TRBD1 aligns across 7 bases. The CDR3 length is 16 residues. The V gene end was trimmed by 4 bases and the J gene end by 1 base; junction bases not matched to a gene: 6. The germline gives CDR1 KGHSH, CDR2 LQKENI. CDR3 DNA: TGTGCCAGCTCACACGGACAGGAGATGAACACCGGGGAGCTGTTTTTT. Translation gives CASSHGQEMNTGELFF. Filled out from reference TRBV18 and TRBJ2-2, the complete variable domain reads NAGVMQNPRHLVRRRGQEARLRCSPMKGHSHVYWYRQLPEEGLKFMVYLQKENIIDESGMPKERFSAEFPKEGPSILRIQQVVRGDSAAYFCASSHGQEMNTGELFFGEGSRLTVL.

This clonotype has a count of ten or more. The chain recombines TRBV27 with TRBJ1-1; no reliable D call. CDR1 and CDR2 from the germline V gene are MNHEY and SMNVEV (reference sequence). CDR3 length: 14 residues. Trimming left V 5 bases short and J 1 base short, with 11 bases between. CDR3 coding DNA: TGTGCCAGCAGTATCAACCGGGGGAACACTGAAGCTTTCTTT. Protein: CASSINRGNTEAFF.